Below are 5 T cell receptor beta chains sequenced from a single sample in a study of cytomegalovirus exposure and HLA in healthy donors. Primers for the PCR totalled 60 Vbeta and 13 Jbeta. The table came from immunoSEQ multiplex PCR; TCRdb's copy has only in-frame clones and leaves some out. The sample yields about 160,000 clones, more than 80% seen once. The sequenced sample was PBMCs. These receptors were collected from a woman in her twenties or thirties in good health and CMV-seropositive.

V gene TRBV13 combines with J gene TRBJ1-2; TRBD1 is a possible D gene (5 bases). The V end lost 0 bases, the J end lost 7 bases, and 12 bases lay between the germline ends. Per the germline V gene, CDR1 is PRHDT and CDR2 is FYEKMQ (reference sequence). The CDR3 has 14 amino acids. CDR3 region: CASSLGGEAGGYTF. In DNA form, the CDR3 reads TGTGCCAGCAGCTTAGGGGGGGAGGCTGGTGGCTACACCTTC.

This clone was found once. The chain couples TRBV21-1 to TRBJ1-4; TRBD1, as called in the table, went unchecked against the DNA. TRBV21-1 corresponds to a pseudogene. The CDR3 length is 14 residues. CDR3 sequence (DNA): TGTGCCAGCAGCAAACGGGACAGGGGCGTAAAACTGTTTTTT. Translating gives CASSKRDRGVKLFF.

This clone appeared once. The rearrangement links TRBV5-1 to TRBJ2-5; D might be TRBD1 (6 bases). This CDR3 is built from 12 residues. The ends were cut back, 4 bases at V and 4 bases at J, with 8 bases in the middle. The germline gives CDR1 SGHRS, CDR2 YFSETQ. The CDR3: CASSGQLETQYF. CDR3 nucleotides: TGCGCCAGCAGCGGACAGTTAGAGACCCAGTACTTC. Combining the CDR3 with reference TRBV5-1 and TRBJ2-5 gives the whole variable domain KAGVTQTPRYLIKTRGQQVTLSCSPISGHRSVSWYQQTPGQGLQFLFEYFSETQRNKGNFPGRFSGRQFSNSRSEMNVSTLELGDSALYLCASSGQLETQYFGPGTRLLVL.

The CDR3 nucleotides are TGTGCCAGCAGCACGTACAGGGTGCGGGAGACCCAGTACTTC. Residues: CASSTYRVRETQYF. The V and J genes are TRBV21-1 and TRBJ2-5; the D call TRBD1 from the table was never checked on the DNA. TRBV21-1 corresponds to a pseudogene. This CDR3 contains 14 residues.

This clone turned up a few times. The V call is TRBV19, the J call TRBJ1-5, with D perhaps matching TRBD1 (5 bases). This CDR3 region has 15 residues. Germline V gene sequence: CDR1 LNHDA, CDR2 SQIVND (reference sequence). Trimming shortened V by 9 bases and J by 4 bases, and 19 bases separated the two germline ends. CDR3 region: CASRRQTLLNQPQHF. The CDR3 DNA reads TGTGCCAGCCGTCGACAGACCCTCCTTAATCAGCCCCAGCATTTT.